A single sample is the source of the 32 T cell receptor beta chains below, sequenced in a study of breast tumors, draining lymph nodes, adjacent tissues. A single record per CDR3 protein comes from TCRdb applying MiXCR to the multiplex PCR reads. The sample consists of around 140,000 distinct CDR3 sequences, about 22% of them appearing once. Axillary draining lymph nodes of breast cancer patients supplied the node samples. The sequenced material came from axillary lymph node tissue. The source of these receptors is a female donor with breast cancer. Some clones in this sample may be carry-over from other donors' samples.

This clonotype was counted many times. The chain uses TRBV7-2 and TRBJ2-6; 10 bases fit TRBD1. This CDR3 has 15 residues. V dropped 4 bases and J dropped 6; count of bases not matched to a gene: 3. Per germline, CDR1 SGHTA and CDR2 FQGNSA. The CDR3 bases are TGTGCCAGCAGCTCGGGGACAGGGGTGGCCAACGTCCTGACTTTC. This gives the protein CASSSGTGVANVLTF.

As concerns this clonotype: Just one base apart from a much larger clone, this may be a read error. The V gene is TRBV5-4, the J gene TRBJ2-3; possibly TRBD1 or TRBD2 for D (5 bases each). The CDR3 spans 16 residues. The germline gives CDR1 SGHNT, CDR2 YYREEE (reference sequence). Trimming left V 4 bases short and J 2 bases short, with 17 bases between. The CDR3 DNA is TGTGCCAGCAGCCGCGAGGGGAGAGCGCTCACAGATACGCAGTATTTT. It encodes CASSREGRALTDTQYF.

This clonotype was observed many times. The chain joins TRBV6-4 to TRBJ2-7, with 13 bases identical to TRBD2. The length of the CDR3 is 16 residues. The V and J ends lost 4 bases and 0 bases, in that order; junction bases with no gene match: 3. Per germline, CDR1 MRHNA and CDR2 SNTAGT. The CDR3 sequence is CASSGRTSGSSYEQYF. The CDR3, as DNA: TGTGCCAGCAGTGGAAGGACTAGCGGGAGCTCCTACGAGCAGTACTTC.

Note on this clonotype: This clone may be a read error of a much larger clone one base away. This chain links TRBV4-1 with TRBJ2-1; TRBD2 is a possible D gene (6 bases). The CDR3 length is 18 residues. CDR1 and CDR2 from the germline V gene are MGHRA and YSYEKL. In DNA, the CDR3 is TGCGCCCGCAGCCAAGTCCTAGCGCTCACCCCTACGGGACATGAGCAGTTCTTC. Translation: CARSQVLALTPTGHEQFF.

This chain links TRBV11-2 with TRBJ1-5; 7 nucleotides line up with TRBD1. The V gene's germline CDR1 is SGHAT and CDR2 FQNNGV. There are 19 residues in the CDR3. J gave up 3 bases and V 5 bases, and 19 bases lay outside the gene matches. CDR3 loop: CASSHPERQGYSLNQPQHF. As DNA, the CDR3 is TGTGCCAGCAGCCACCCAGAGAGACAGGGCTATTCACTCAATCAGCCCCAGCATTTT.

There are a few counts of this clonotype. A single base separates this from a much larger clone, so it may be a read error. The V and J genes are TRBV5-1 and TRBJ2-7; the match to TRBD2 covers 15 bases. The CDR3 length is 17 residues. The germline V gene has CDR1 SGHRS and CDR2 YFSETQ. DNA for the CDR3: TGCGCCTGCAGCTCGGAACGGACTAGCGGGAGGGCCTACGAGCAGTACTTC. This encodes CACSSERTSGRAYEQYF.

The rearrangement links TRBV5-1 to TRBJ2-2; 13 bases line up with TRBD2. Losses at the gene ends were 4 bases for V and 7 bases for J; bases not matched to a gene: 7. Germline CDR1 is SGHRS and CDR2 is YFSETQ. This CDR3 spans 16 amino acids. This CDR3 reads CASSLGTSGIGGELFF. In DNA, the CDR3 is TGCGCCAGCAGCCTGGGGACTAGCGGGATCGGCGGGGAGCTGTTTTTT.

The V and J genes are TRBV28 and TRBJ2-7; D unresolved. This CDR3 has 13 residues. V was clipped by 3 bases and J by 5 bases, with 11 bases between them. Per the germline V gene, CDR1 is MDHEN and CDR2 is SYDVKM. The CDR3 region has the DNA TGTGCCAGCAGTTTTCAGTTGAACAACGAGCAGTACTTC. Its translation is CASSFQLNNEQYF.

Many counts were recorded for this clonotype. V gene TRBV10-3 combines with J gene TRBJ2-7, with no clear D. Germline assignment: CDR1 ENHRY and CDR2 SYGVKD. V dropped 4 bases and J dropped 1 base, with 5 bases sitting between them. The CDR3 sequence is 12 residues long. This CDR3 reads CAISGASYEQYF. The CDR3 bases are TGTGCCATCAGTGGGGCTTCCTACGAGCAGTACTTC.

This clonotype has ten or more counts. The rearrangement joins TRBV6-5 to TRBJ1-5; D possibly corresponds to TRBD1 (5 bases). The CDR3 has 13 residues. V was clipped by 6 bases and J by 6 bases, with 12 bases between them. Germline-derived CDR1 and CDR2 are MNHEY and SVGAGI. CDR3 in DNA: TGTGCCAGCAGGCCAGGGTTAACTCAGCCCCAGCATTTT. Its protein product is CASRPGLTQPQHF.

This clonotype appeared many times. CDR3 DNA: TGTGCCAGCAGTTTACCAGGTACCTATGGCTACACCTTC. This encodes CASSLPGTYGYTF. This rearrangement joins TRBV28 to TRBJ1-2; D unresolved. Per the germline V gene, CDR1 is MDHEN and CDR2 is SYDVKM. CDR3 length equals 13 residues. The V end was cut by 2 bases, the J end by 4 bases, with 8 bases between.

Ten or more counts support this clonotype. The chain couples TRBV7-9 to TRBJ2-1, with D possibly being TRBD1 or TRBD2 (6 bases each). V lost 2 bases and J 7 bases, leaving 15 bases between the germline ends. The CDR3 runs to 15 residues. CDR1 is SEHNR, CDR2 FQNEAQ, per germline (reference sequence). The CDR3, as DNA: TGTGCCAGCAGCTTAAGGGGGACTGGGGGTAATGAGCAGTTCTTC. Encoded protein: CASSLRGTGGNEQFF.

This clonotype was seen at least ten times. V is TRBV5-5 and J is TRBJ2-1; 9 bases map to TRBD1. CDR1 and CDR2 (germline): SGHKS, YYEKEE (reference sequence). The CDR3 has 15 residues. Germline trimming cut 2 bases from V and 4 bases from J; bases unmatched to any gene: 4. The CDR3 spells CASSFGTGSYNEQFF. CDR3 bases: TGTGCCAGCAGCTTTGGGACAGGGAGTTACAATGAGCAGTTCTTC.

Note on this clonotype: Being one base from a much bigger clone, this may be a read error. The chain carries TRBV9 and TRBJ2-1, with 13 bases aligning to TRBD2. In germline, CDR1 is SGDLS, CDR2 YYNGEE. CDR3 length: 15 residues. The CDR3 sequence is CTSSALAGGPNEQFF. The CDR3 bases are TGTACCAGCAGCGCACTAGCGGGAGGGCCGAATGAGCAGTTCTTC.

In its sample, this clonotype was seen many times. The V call is TRBV11-3, the J call TRBJ2-1; 7 bases align to TRBD2. The J segment lost 5 bases and the V segment lost 5 bases, leaving 6 bases of the junction unmatched. This CDR3 has 14 amino acids. CDR1 is SGHNT, CDR2 YENEEA, per germline. The CDR3 sequence: CASSGGGLHNEQFF. CDR3 coding DNA: TGTGCCAGCAGCGGGGGGGGACTTCACAATGAGCAGTTCTTC.

This clonotype was counted at least ten times. The chain links TRBV6-1 to TRBJ2-7, with 7 bases that match TRBD1. V shed 5 bases and J 0 bases; nucleotides not matched to a gene: 4. Germline loops: CDR1 MNHNS, CDR2 SASEGT. This CDR3 is built from 14 residues. For the CDR3, the DNA is TGTGCCAGCAGTCGACAGGGTAACTCCTACGAGCAGTACTTC. Translated: CASSRQGNSYEQYF.

The chain is built from TRBV2 and TRBJ2-3; D call uncertain. V lost 3 bases to trimming and J lost 4 bases, with 5 bases between them. This CDR3 is built from 12 residues. CDR1 and CDR2 from the germline V gene are SNHLY and FYNNEI. CDR3 in DNA: TGTGCCAGCAGTGAGTTCCCAGATACGCAGTATTTT. Amino acids: CASSEFPDTQYF.

This clonotype was found many times. The chain recombines TRBV3-1 with TRBJ1-6, with no clear D. This CDR3 has 12 residues. Trimming removed 7 bases from V and 6 bases from J, with 7 bases in between. Germline assignment: CDR1 LGHDT and CDR2 YNNKEL (reference sequence). In DNA form, the CDR3 reads TGTGCCAGCAACGACGGTAATTCACCCCTCCACTTT. Protein: CASNDGNSPLHF.

About this clonotype itself: A much larger clone lies one base from this, so it may be a read error. This rearrangement joins TRBV5-6 to TRBJ1-2; 8 nucleotides agree with TRBD1. The length of the CDR3 is 13 residues. Germline V CDR1 and CDR2: SGHDT, YYEEEE. The CDR3 DNA follows: TGTGCCTGCAGCACCGCAGGGGGCCGAGGCTACACCTTC. It codes for CACSTAGGRGYTF.

This clonotype has a count of ten or more. The chain recombines TRBV18 with TRBJ2-7; tentative D call: TRBD1 (5 bases). The CDR3 loop spans 14 amino acids. Germline V lookup: CDR1 KGHSH, CDR2 LQKENI. Trimming removed 1 base from V and 2 bases from J, with 9 bases in between. The CDR3 nucleotides are TGTGCCAGCTCACCACAGGGGTCGACCTACGAGCAGTACTTC. Residues: CASSPQGSTYEQYF.

This clonotype was counted many times. The V call is TRBV11-3, the J call TRBJ2-7; D ambiguous. V was shortened by 0 bases and J by 6 bases, with 15 bases between the two germline ends. The length of the CDR3 is 15 residues. Germline-derived CDR1 and CDR2 are SGHNT and YENEEA. The CDR3 DNA reads TGTGCCAGCAGCTTAGATCCCGCCCCAGGAACCGAGCAGTACTTC. It codes for CASSLDPAPGTEQYF.

Ten or more counts support this clonotype. This rearrangement joins TRBV4-1 to TRBJ2-7; either TRBD1 or TRBD2 may fit D (5 bases each). From germline, CDR1 is MGHRA and CDR2 YSYEKL. The CDR3 spans 13 residues. V lost 1 base and J lost 3, with 7 bases in between. DNA of the CDR3: TGCGCCAGCAGCCAAGGGGACGGCTACGAGCAGTACTTC. Encoded protein: CASSQGDGYEQYF.

The rearrangement links TRBV6-6 to TRBJ2-7; D could derive from TRBD1 or TRBD2 (5 bases each). Trimming removed 5 bases from V and 6 bases from J, with 20 bases in between. The CDR3 sequence is 15 residues long. The germline gives CDR1 MNHNY, CDR2 SVGAGI (reference sequence). The CDR3 nucleotides are TGTGCCAGCAGTCTAACACTAGGGGCCCTCGGCGAGCAGTACTTC. This codes for CASSLTLGALGEQYF.

In this sample, this clonotype turned up many times. The V and J genes are TRBV10-1 and TRBJ2-3; 9 bases agree with TRBD2. Unmatched junction bases numbered 13, after V lost 6 bases and J lost 3 bases. Germline V gene data show CDR1 as WNHNN and CDR2 as SYGVQD (reference sequence). There are 17 residues in the CDR3. Here the CDR3 reads CASRNFAGGRGTDTQYF. CDR3 DNA sequence: TGCGCCAGCAGGAATTTCGCGGGAGGGCGTGGGACAGATACGCAGTATTTT.

This clonotype showed up just once. DNA for the CDR3: TGTGCCAGCAGCTTAGCGTCGGGAGGGCCCTACGAGCAGTACTTC. Amino acids: CASSLASGGPYEQYF. The chain recombines TRBV7-9 with TRBJ2-7, with 8 positions matching TRBD2. V lost 0 bases to trimming and J lost 2 bases; unmatched junction nucleotides: 3. The CDR3 runs to 15 residues. Germline-derived CDR1 and CDR2 are SEHNR and FQNEAQ (reference sequence).

This clonotype was seen a few times. The chain uses TRBV3-1 and TRBJ2-7; the match to TRBD2 covers 7 bases. Germline V gene lookup returns CDR1 LGHDT and CDR2 YNNKEL (reference sequence). The V segment lost 4 bases and the J segment 6 bases; nucleotides outside the gene matches: 12. This CDR3 is built from 15 residues. The CDR3 nucleotides read TGTGCCAGCAGCCCTTCTGGCGGGAGAAGGGGCGAGCAGTACTTC. It translates to CASSPSGGRRGEQYF.

This clonotype was seen at least ten times. The chain combines TRBV5-1 with TRBJ2-3; D unclear. The germline CDR1 and CDR2 sequences are SGHRS and YFSETQ. Between the trimmed V and J ends, which lost 0 bases and 2 bases, there was a span of 7 bases. There are 14 residues in the CDR3. CDR3 bases: TGCGCCAGCAGCTTGGGTGGCACCACAGATACGCAGTATTTT. This gives the protein CASSLGGTTDTQYF. Full variable domain (remainder filled in from reference TRBV5-1 and TRBJ2-3): KAGVTQTPRYLIKTRGQQVTLSCSPISGHRSVSWYQQTPGQGLQFLFEYFSETQRNKGNFPGRFSGRQFSNSRSEMNVSTLELGDSALYLCASSLGGTTDTQYFGPGTRLTVL.

This clonotype was counted ten times or more. The chain has TRBV28 and TRBJ1-2; tentative D call: TRBD1 (6 bases). V lost 5 bases to trimming and J lost 4 bases, with 11 bases between them. Looked up from germline, CDR1 is MDHEN and CDR2 is SYDVKM. This CDR3 contains 13 residues. The CDR3 reads CASSPRGLYGYTF. CDR3 sequence (DNA): TGTGCCAGCAGTCCCCGGGGGCTCTATGGCTACACCTTC.

The chain is built from TRBV15 and TRBJ1-5; 8 bases fit TRBD1. CDR3 size: 15 residues. Germline V lookup: CDR1 LNHNV, CDR2 YYDKDF (reference sequence). V was clipped by 1 base and J by 4 bases; unmatched bases: 3. CDR3 nucleotide sequence: TGTGCCACCAGCAGAGCAGACAGGGGTAATCAGCCCCAGCATTTT. Translating it yields CATSRADRGNQPQHF.

In this sample, this clonotype turned up a few times. Here the CDR3 reads CASSLAGANYNEQFF. Here the CDR3 DNA reads TGTGCCAGCAGCCTAGCGGGAGCCAATTACAATGAGCAGTTCTTC. The rearrangement joins TRBV6-2 or TRBV6-3 to TRBJ2-1; 10 bases are shared with TRBD2. V trimming: 6 bases; J trimming: 4 bases; junction bases outside the gene matches: 6. This CDR3 spans 15 amino acids. The germline V gene has CDR1 MNHEY and CDR2 SVGEGT.

V and J are TRBV5-6 and TRBJ1-4, with D maybe TRBD1 (6 bases). The CDR3 length is 14 residues. Germline loops: CDR1 SGHDT, CDR2 YYEEEE. V lost 0 bases to trimming and J lost 8 bases, with 11 bases between them. CDR3: CASSLDQRGEKLFF. Here the CDR3 DNA reads TGTGCCAGCAGCTTGGACCAGAGGGGGGAAAAACTGTTTTTT. Full variable domain (rest looked up from reference TRBV5-6 and TRBJ1-4): DAGVTQSPTHLIKTRGQQVTLRCSPKSGHDTVSWYQQALGQGPQFIFQYYEEEERQRGNFPDRFSGHQFPNYSSELNVNALLLGDSALYLCASSLDQRGEKLFFGSGTQLSVL.

This clonotype was recorded at least ten times. CDR3 nucleotides: TGTGCCAGCAGCTTGGGAGGGCTTCATGGCTACACCTTC. Translated: CASSLGGLHGYTF. The V and J genes are TRBV5-6 and TRBJ1-2; no reliable D call. The CDR3 contains 13 residues. Trimming left V 0 bases short and J 6 bases short, with 9 bases between. Germline CDR1 reads SGHDT; CDR2 reads YYEEEE.